What follows are 21 T cell receptor beta chains derived from one specimen sequenced in a study of T cells after yellow fever vaccination. TCRdb called the 5' RACE reads again in MiXCR, with one record for every CDR3 protein. The table shows a few hundred thousand distinct CDR3 sequences, with around 10% occurring only once. The sequencing used PBMCs, collected on the day of the first yellow fever vaccination. These receptors originate from a man between 18 and 35 years old who received the YFV17D yellow fever vaccine.

This clonotype was counted a few times. The chain carries TRBV6-2 or TRBV6-3 and TRBJ2-5, with D possibly matching TRBD2 (5 bases). Trimming shortened V by 2 bases and J by 5 bases, and 12 bases separated the two germline ends. Germline-derived CDR1 and CDR2 are MNHEY and SVGEGT. The CDR3 length is 14 residues. The CDR3 nucleotides are TGTGCCAGCAGTTACGAGGCTAGCCAGGAGACCCAGTACTTC. Translated: CASSYEASQETQYF.

The genes are TRBV5-1 and TRBJ2-1, with TRBD2 identical over 13 bases. The junction had 9 bases not matched to a gene; V was cut back by 4 bases and J by 8 bases. The CDR3 consists of 16 residues. Germline CDR1 reads SGHRS; CDR2 reads YFSETQ. In DNA, the CDR3 is TGCGCCAGCAGCCGCCCCGGGACTAGCGGGGTGGATGAGCAGTTCTTC. Translating gives CASSRPGTSGVDEQFF.

This clonotype was detected many times. The rearrangement uses TRBV7-2 and TRBJ2-5; 13 positions match TRBD2. The germline gives CDR1 SGHTA, CDR2 FQGNSA. The CDR3 consists of 16 residues. V trimming: 5 bases; J trimming: 5 bases; junction bases outside the gene matches: 8. The DNA of the CDR3 is TGTGCCAGCAGCCGAAGTGAGGGACTAGCGGGGGAGACCCAGTACTTC. Amino acid sequence: CASSRSEGLAGETQYF.

This clonotype was counted between two and nine times. The chain links TRBV3-1 to TRBJ2-7; D unresolved. CDR1 LGHDT and CDR2 YNNKEL come from the germline V gene (reference sequence). Trimming left V 0 bases short and J 3 bases short, with 6 bases between. This CDR3 has 13 amino acids. CDR3: CASSQEASYEQYF. The CDR3 coding sequence is TGTGCCAGCAGCCAAGAAGCAAGCTACGAGCAGTACTTC.

This clonotype came up a few times. V is TRBV5-1 and J is TRBJ2-2; D gene ambiguous. CDR1 is SGHRS, CDR2 YFSETQ, per germline. V lost 3 bases to trimming and J lost 1 base, with 10 bases between them. The CDR3 runs to 15 residues. The CDR3, as DNA: TGCGCCAGCAGCTCGTCGGTCGGGAACACCGGGGAGCTGTTTTTT. Amino acid sequence: CASSSSVGNTGELFF. The variable domain in full, completed from reference TRBV5-1 and TRBJ2-2, reads KAGVTQTPRYLIKTRGQQVTLSCSPISGHRSVSWYQQTPGQGLQFLFEYFSETQRNKGNFPGRFSGRQFSNSRSEMNVSTLELGDSALYLCASSSSVGNTGELFFGEGSRLTVL.

This clonotype was picked up a small number of times. The rearrangement joins TRBV7-8 to TRBJ1-1; TRBD1 matches 7 bases. Germline V gives CDR1 SGHVS, CDR2 FQNEAQ. There are 14 residues in the CDR3. Trimming removed 5 bases from V and 5 bases from J; junction bases left unmatched: 8. DNA of the CDR3: TGTGCCAGCAGCGCGGGACAGTCGGGTACTGAAGCTTTCTTT. This encodes CASSAGQSGTEAFF.

The chain has TRBV4-3 and TRBJ1-2; unclear D gene. V was clipped by 0 bases and J by 0 bases, with 11 bases between them. Germline CDR1 is LGHNA and CDR2 is YSLEER. This CDR3 spans 16 amino acids. This CDR3 reads CASSQDTAPPNYGYTF. The CDR3, as DNA: TGCGCCAGCAGCCAAGATACGGCTCCACCTAACTATGGCTACACCTTC.

Only a few counts were recorded for this clonotype. The chain joins TRBV4-3 to TRBJ2-7; D tentatively fits TRBD1 or TRBD2 (6 bases each). The CDR3 is 15 amino acids. V lost 0 bases to trimming and J lost 6 bases, with 15 bases between them. Germline CDR1 LGHNA, CDR2 YSLEER. CDR3 nucleotide sequence: TGCGCCAGCAGCCAAGATCACAGGGAGCGGGCCGAGCAGTACTTC. Translating gives CASSQDHRERAEQYF.

In its sample, this clonotype was seen a few times. The rearrangement uses TRBV7-8 and TRBJ2-6; tentatively, D is TRBD2 (6 bases). The germline gives CDR1 SGHVS, CDR2 FQNEAQ. V was cut by 5 bases and J by 0 bases, with 23 bases left in between. This CDR3 is built from 20 residues. CDR3 loop: CASSRGGVFIAYSGANVLTF. CDR3 sequence (DNA): TGTGCCAGCAGCCGCGGCGGGGTTTTCATTGCATACTCTGGGGCCAACGTCCTGACTTTC.

The chain joins TRBV5-1 to TRBJ1-1; possible D gene TRBD1, 5 bases. The V and J ends lost 4 bases and 1 base respectively, with 20 bases between them. The CDR3 is 17 amino acids. Germline assignment: CDR1 SGHRS and CDR2 YFSETQ. CDR3 in DNA: TGCGCCAGCAGCGCTTTTGTTGGGGCAGCCCCGAACACTGAAGCTTTCTTT. Its protein is CASSAFVGAAPNTEAFF.

The CDR3 sequence: CASSPGPISWGEGDTQYF. The CDR3 region has the DNA TGTGCCAGCAGTCCGGGACCCATCTCTTGGGGGGAAGGAGATACGCAGTATTTT. V is TRBV6-1 and J is TRBJ2-3, with D perhaps TRBD2 (6 bases). V was shortened by 5 bases and J by 5 bases, with 26 bases between the two germline ends. The CDR3 has 18 residues. CDR1 MNHNS and CDR2 SASEGT come from the germline V gene.

This clonotype turned up a few times. The chain is built from TRBV12-3 or TRBV12-4 and TRBJ2-3; the match to TRBD2 covers 7 bases. J was trimmed by 10 bases and V by 8 bases; bases with no gene match: 9. CDR3 length: 12 residues. The CDR3 region is CASRPVGGSQYF. The CDR3 region has the DNA TGTGCCAGCCGTCCGGTGGGGGGGTCGCAGTATTTT.

This clonotype was detected only a few times. The chain couples TRBV5-1 to TRBJ2-1, with D perhaps matching TRBD1 (5 bases). CDR3 size: 14 residues. With 6 bases removed from V and 2 bases from J, the gap between germline ends came to 12 bases. Per the germline V gene, CDR1 is SGHRS and CDR2 is YFSETQ. DNA of the CDR3: TGCGCCAGCATGGGGCGGTGGCCCTACAATGAGCAGTTCTTC. Amino acid sequence: CASMGRWPYNEQFF.

This clonotype came up a few times. The V gene is TRBV28, the J gene TRBJ2-1; perhaps TRBD1 as D (6 bases). The germline V gene has CDR1 MDHEN and CDR2 SYDVKM. The CDR3 loop spans 14 amino acids. V lost 8 bases and J 7 bases, leaving 18 bases between the germline ends. CDR3 nucleotides: TGTGCCAGCGGAGTTGGGGGCAAGGTGAATGAGCAGTTCTTC. Protein product: CASGVGGKVNEQFF. Drawing the rest from reference TRBV28 and TRBJ2-1, the complete variable domain is DVKVTQSSRYLVKRTGEKVFLECVQDMDHENMFWYRQDPGLGLRLIYFSYDVKMKEKGDIPEGYSVSREKKERFSLILESASTNQTSMYLCASGVGGKVNEQFFGPGTRLTVL.

The J gene is TRBJ1-2, the V gene TRBV24-1; TRBD1 is a possible D gene (6 bases). CDR3 size: 14 residues. Trimming removed 3 bases at V and 7 bases at J, with 14 bases between. Per the germline V gene, CDR1 is KGHDR and CDR2 is SFDVKD. Written as DNA, the CDR3 is TGTGCCACCAGTGATCTTAGACAGGCCAGTGGCTACACCTTC. Protein sequence: CATSDLRQASGYTF.

This clonotype was observed a handful of times. The V and J genes are TRBV20-1 and TRBJ1-5, with D perhaps TRBD1 (5 bases). CDR1 is DFQATT and CDR2 is SNEGSKA in the germline V gene (reference sequence). There are 14 residues in the CDR3. Trimming pared 2 bases from V and 1 base from J, leaving 9 bases between. The CDR3 DNA reads TGCAGTGCTAGAAATGGGGCGAGCAATCAGCCCCAGCATTTT. Its translation is CSARNGASNQPQHF.

V and J are TRBV5-6 and TRBJ1-1, with no clear D. V gave up 5 bases and J gave up 1 base, with 18 bases separating them. This CDR3 spans 16 amino acids. CDR1 and CDR2 from the germline V gene are SGHDT and YYEEEE. CDR3 loop: CASRGNIVGENTEAFF. DNA of the CDR3: TGTGCCAGCAGAGGAAATATTGTGGGTGAGAACACTGAAGCTTTCTTT.

V gene TRBV3-1 combines with J gene TRBJ1-1; a possible D gene is TRBD1 (6 bases). The ends were cut back, 0 bases at V and 11 bases at J, with 13 bases in the middle. The germline V gene encodes CDR1 LGHDT and CDR2 YNNKEL (reference sequence). The CDR3 has 13 residues. CDR3 amino acids: CASSQDWGQGAFF. Written as DNA, the CDR3 is TGTGCCAGCAGCCAAGATTGGGGACAAGGGGCTTTCTTT.

This clonotype occurred a few times. The CDR3 coding sequence is TGCAGCGTTGAAAGCTCGGGCCAGGAGCAGTTCTTC. Encoded protein: CSVESSGQEQFF. The chain uses TRBV29-1 and TRBJ2-1; D is unresolved. Per germline, CDR1 SQVTM and CDR2 ANQGSEA. The CDR3 consists of 12 residues. Trimming took 2 bases from V and 10 from J, leaving 12 bases between them.

This clonotype appeared many times. The rearrangement uses TRBV6-4 and TRBJ2-7; no definite D call. Trimming pared 2 bases from V and 2 bases from J, leaving 4 bases between. CDR1 and CDR2 from the germline V gene are MRHNA and SNTAGT. The CDR3 contains 12 residues. The CDR3 bases are TGTGCCAGCAGTGACGGGACCTACGAGCAGTACGTC. Translating it yields CASSDGTYEQYV.

This clonotype was observed a handful of times. The rearrangement links TRBV5-1 to TRBJ2-3, with D unclear. Trimming stripped 1 base from V and 2 bases from J, with 11 bases between. CDR3 length: 15 residues. The germline gives CDR1 SGHRS, CDR2 YFSETQ. The CDR3 reads CASSLRSSATDTQYF. The DNA for the CDR3 is TGCGCCAGCAGCTTGAGATCTTCCGCCACAGATACGCAGTATTTT.